This TCR beta chain originates from a study of radiotherapy plus CTLA-4 blockade in lung cancer. Treatment of patients with chemo-refractory metastatic non-small-cell lung cancer consisted of focal radiation plus CTLA-4 blockade with ipilimumab. This table comes from immunoSEQ multiplex PCR, and its TCRdb copy is limited to in-frame clones, with some not included. In the table there are roughly 53,000 clones, approximately 80% of which are singletons. Trimming stripped 7 bases from V and 8 bases from J, with 23 bases between. The length of the CDR3 is 15 residues. Germline assignment: CDR1 SEHNR and CDR2 FQNEAQ (reference sequence).

The sequence came from a human donor with non-small cell lung cancer who had a partial response to radiotherapy plus ipilimumab. Sample: peripheral blood, taken from a patient treated with radiotherapy plus ipilimumab. This sequence joins TRBV7-9 and TRBJ1-2; no firm D call. The CDR3 reads CASTSDRGGIGGYTF. The CDR3 DNA sequence: TGTGCCAGCACTTCGGATCGGGGAGGCATCGGCGGCTACACCTTC. The complete variable domain, with remaining parts taken from reference TRBV7-9 and TRBJ1-2, reads DTGVSQNPRHKITKRGQNVTFRCDPISEHNRLYWYRQTLGQGPEFLTYFQNEAQLEKSRLLSDRFSAERPKGSFSTLEIQRTEQGDSAMYLCASTSDRGGIGGYTFGSGTRLTVV.